The clone carrying this TCR beta chain was observed a handful of times. Its antigen is still unknown. The CDR3 consists of 14 residues. CDR1 is MGHRA and CDR2 is YSYEKL in the germline V gene. Trimming stripped 1 base from V and 5 bases from J, with 12 bases between. This specimen belongs to a study of blood T cells in healthy people across ages. General study points: Naive CD4+ cells and diversity were both higher in long-lived donors than in aged donors.

Each donor's blood draw was 8.5 to 10 milliliters of peripheral blood. A second PCR, run for about 6 to 11 cycles, used a sample-barcoded 5' primer plus a J-beta primer mix. MiXCR, run by TCRdb on the 5' RACE reads, gives a single entry per CDR3 protein. The repertoire holds about 1,600,000 distinct CDR3 sequences, 42% seen once, with 7% to 9% in the top ten. The sequence derives from a woman under 30 in good health. Sequencing used blood. The chain uses TRBV4-1 and TRBJ2-7; perhaps TRBD1 as D (6 bases). The CDR3: CASSQGDYRDEQYF. Here the CDR3 DNA reads TGCGCCAGCAGCCAAGGGGATTACAGGGACGAGCAGTACTTC.